Included here is one T cell receptor (beta chain) sequence, with context. Its specificity is unknown. Clones were sequenced by immunoSEQ multiplex PCR, and TCRdb holds only the in-frame ones, with some missing. This sample yields roughly 240,000 clones, of which approximately 90% are seen a single time; less than 3% belongs to the top ten. Donors came from a validation cohort of approximately 110 subjects, distinct from the first 666-subject cohort. This CDR3 contains 14 residues. V lost 6 bases and J lost 6; bases outside the gene matches: 8. In germline, CDR1 is SNHLY, CDR2 FYNNEI. The record originates from a study of cytomegalovirus exposure and HLA in healthy donors. For the study at large: The 95 to 150 validation repertoires, a later analysis reported, used the same platform as the approximately 670 first-cohort repertoires. Study results and caveats: The investigators catalogued 150 or so TCR beta chains as cytomegalovirus-associated.

V and J are TRBV2 and TRBJ1-2; 9 bases line up with TRBD1. This TCR was sampled from a man between 18 and 29 years old in good health and CMV-seronegative. Sequenced: PBMCs. The DNA for the CDR3 is TGTGCCAGCAGGGGGGACAGGGAGGGGAATGGCTACACCTTC. Its translation is CASRGDREGNGYTF.